The 18 T cell receptor beta chains presented below share a single source sample, sequenced in a study of tumor-infiltrating lymphocytes in primary liver carcinoma. The tissue used was unsorted bulk material of about 20-33 mg. RNA and DNA were co-extracted from it with the AllPrep DNA/RNA mini kit. Starting material of about 450 ng total RNA yielded TCR beta cDNA via a constant-region primer. Each TCR beta library was derived from three nested multiplex PCR rounds that employed slightly modified ARM-PCR. Researchers ran the first two PCR rounds for about 11 cycles each with TRBV1-TRBV30 forward primers and a C-beta reverse primer. TCRdb reprocessed the multiplex PCR reads via MiXCR and lists one record per CDR3 protein. This table holds 90,000 to 100,000 distinct CDR3 sequences, about 70% found once. Sequenced material: liver tumor tissue from sampling region 5. Subset defined: tumor region T5, tumor centre. These receptors were collected from a woman aged 60-75 years with primary liver carcinoma and hepatitis B virus infection.

A note on this clonotype: A junction boundary mismatches the germline segment, possibly from a read error. The chain couples TRBV12-3 or TRBV12-4 to TRBJ2-7; D uncertain. The length of the CDR3 is 13 residues. The chain's CDR3 is CASSNRQAYEQYF. In nucleotides, the CDR3 is TGTGCCAGCAGTAATAGACAAGCCTATGAGCAGTACTTC.

This clonotype was found once. Compared with germline, one end of the junction differs, possibly owing to a read error. The chain uses TRBV12-5 and TRBJ2-3; 8 bases line up with TRBD2. Germline CDR1 reads LGHNT; CDR2 reads FRNRAP. CDR3 size: 16 residues. CDR3 amino acids: CDSDQGLAGGADTQYF. The CDR3, as DNA: TGTGATAGTGATCAAGGACTAGCAGGAGGGGCAGATACGCAGTATTTT.

As to this clonotype: A much more abundant neighbour one base away suggests this may be a read error. Lacking the conserved final phenylalanine or tryptophan, this CDR3 likely reflects a read error. This chain uses TRBV7-9 with TRBJ2-7; D possibly corresponds to TRBD1 (6 bases). Trimming removed 5 bases from V and 6 bases from J, with 17 bases in between. From germline, CDR1 is SEHNR and CDR2 FQNEAQ (reference sequence). There are 14 residues in the CDR3. The CDR3 region is CASSLQLQGSEQYL. CDR3 nucleotide sequence: TGTGCCAGCAGCCTTCAATTACAGGGCTCCGAGCAGTACTTA.

As for this clonotype: This could be a read error, since a much larger clone is one nucleotide away. The chain has TRBV7-9 and TRBJ2-7; D not resolved. Germline V lookup: CDR1 SEHNR, CDR2 FQNEAQ (reference sequence). This CDR3 comprises 11 residues. For the CDR3, the DNA is TGTGCCAGCAGCGTATCCTACGAGCGGTACTTC. It specifies CASSVSYERYF.

This clonotype occurred a few times. The J gene is TRBJ1-5, the V gene TRBV20-1; D is possibly TRBD1 (5 bases). This CDR3 spans 12 amino acids. The ends were cut back, 6 bases at V and 7 bases at J, with 13 bases in the middle. The germline gives CDR1 DFQATT, CDR2 SNEGSKA (reference sequence). CDR3 nucleotide sequence: TGCAGTGCGGCGACCGGGGACCAGCCCCAGCATTTT. Protein sequence: CSAATGDQPQHF.

Regarding this clonotype: At one end, the junction sequence differs from germline, possibly due to a read error. V usage is TRBV28 and J usage is TRBJ2-3; D gene ambiguous. Germline V gives CDR1 MDHEN, CDR2 SYDVKM. The length of the CDR3 is 13 residues. CDR3 sequence reads: CASSQSSTETQYF. The CDR3 DNA is TGTGCCAGCAGCCAGTCCTCCACAGAAACGCAGTATTTT.

The chain recombines TRBV6-1 with TRBJ2-3, with TRBD2 identical over 8 bases. V was pared by 7 bases and J by 6 bases, with 12 bases of the junction left unmatched. There are 15 residues in the CDR3. Germline CDR1 reads MNHNS; CDR2 reads SASEGT. The DNA for the CDR3 is TGTGCCAGCATCGGAGTAACGGGGGGGGCGGATACGCAGTATTTT. Amino acid sequence: CASIGVTGGADTQYF.

As concerns this clonotype: Germline is not matched at one junction end, which may reflect a read error. This sequence joins TRBV11-2 and TRBJ1-1, with unresolved D. The V gene's germline CDR1 is SGHAT and CDR2 FQNNGV. The CDR3 covers 13 residues. CDR3 sequence (DNA): TGTGCTAGCAGCCCTAGAGCGAACACTGAAGCTTTCTTT. Its translation: CASSPRANTEAFF.

As regards this clonotype: The junction departs from germline at one end; a sequencing error may be responsible. This sequence joins TRBV11-1 and TRBJ2-4; TRBD2 agrees at 10 bases. CDR1 SGHAT and CDR2 FQDESV come from the germline V gene (reference sequence). The CDR3 covers 17 residues. CDR3 sequence (DNA): TGTGCCAGCAGTTCGAGAAGGACTAGCGGTAACAAAGACATTCAGTACTTC. It codes for CASSSRRTSGNKDIQYF.

This chain links TRBV6-6 with TRBJ2-2, with D perhaps TRBD1 or TRBD2 (6 bases each). The CDR3 extends over 15 amino acids. V lost 10 bases to trimming and J lost 2 bases, with 17 bases between them. Germline CDR1 reads MNHNY; CDR2 reads SVGAGI (reference sequence). DNA of the CDR3: TGTGCCAATAGTTACGGGGGCAGCAACACCGGGGAGCTGTTTTTT. It translates to CANSYGGSNTGELFF.

As to this clonotype: At one of its ends the junction is not consistent with the germline gene, which may arise from a read error. V is TRBV5-1 and J is TRBJ1-4; D possibly corresponds to TRBD1 (5 bases). This CDR3 has 13 amino acids. Per germline, CDR1 SGHRS and CDR2 YFSETQ. CDR3 amino acids: CASSLEGNEEVVF. The CDR3 DNA follows: TGCGCCAGCAGCCTGGAGGGGAATGAGGAAGTGGTTTTT. Full variable domain (outside the CDR3, taken from reference TRBV5-1 and TRBJ1-4): KAGVTQTPRYLIKTRGQQVTLSCSPISGHRSVSWYQQTPGQGLQFLFEYFSETQRNKGNFPGRFSGRQFSNSRSEMNVSTLELGDSALYLCASSLEGNEEVVFGSGTQLSVL.

Notes on this clonotype: One junction end disagrees with the germline gene, perhaps due to a read error. This chain joins TRBV30 and TRBJ2-5, with TRBD2 matching 7 bases. Germline-derived CDR1 and CDR2 are GTSNPN and SVGIG (reference sequence). CDR3 length: 13 residues. Here the CDR3 DNA reads TGTGGCTGGAGCGGGATTACCCGGGAGACCCAGTACTTC. This sequence encodes CGWSGITRETQYF.

Regarding this clonotype: A single base separates this from a much larger clone, so it may be a read error. The genes are TRBV6-1 and TRBJ1-1, with D perhaps TRBD1 (6 bases). The germline gives CDR1 MNHNS, CDR2 SASEGT. The CDR3 has 17 amino acids. This CDR3 reads CASSPWSRQVLNTEALF. Here the CDR3 DNA reads TGTGCCAGCAGCCCATGGTCCAGACAGGTATTGAACACTGAAGCTCTCTTT.

The CDR3 nucleotides are TGTGCCAGCAGTCCCCAAGGGGCTTTGGGGAATGAAGAGTTCTTC. This gives the protein CASSPQGALGNEEFF. V gene TRBV12-3 or TRBV12-4 combines with J gene TRBJ2-1, with D maybe TRBD1 (5 bases). This CDR3 contains 15 residues. Deletions cut 5 bases from V and 14 bases from J, with 25 bases between.

A note on this clonotype: One end of the junction fails to match germline, which may point to a read error. The V call is TRBV6-5, the J call TRBJ2-6; a possible D gene is TRBD1 (6 bases). Germline CDR1 and CDR2: MNHEY and SVGAGI. CDR3 length: 15 amino acids. The CDR3 DNA is TGTACCAGCCGGACAGATAGCTCTGGGGCCAACGCCCTGACTTTC. As protein: CTSRTDSSGANALTF.

CDR3 loop: CASSSQGFSANTQYF. The CDR3 DNA reads as TGTGCCAGCAGCTCCCAGGGCTTTAGCGCAAATACGCAGTATTTT. The J gene is TRBJ2-3, the V gene TRBV11-2; either TRBD1 or TRBD2 may fit D (5 bases each). Germline values: CDR1 SGHAT, CDR2 FQNNGV. The CDR3 consists of 15 residues. Trimming shortened V by 4 bases and J by 7 bases, and 18 bases separated the two germline ends. Based on the CDR3 plus reference TRBV11-2 and TRBJ2-3, the full variable domain is EAGVAQSPRYKIIEKRQSVAFWCNPISGHATLYWYQQILGQGPKLLIQFQNNGVVDDSQLPKDRFSAERLKGVDSTLKIQPAKLEDSAVYLCASSSQGFSANTQYFGPGTRLTVL.

The chain recombines TRBV2 with TRBJ2-2, with D hard to call. V lost 2 bases to trimming and J lost 0 bases, with 10 bases between them. The CDR3 sequence is 16 residues long. Germline V lookup: CDR1 SNHLY, CDR2 FYNNEI. The CDR3 here is CASSELLIANTGELFF. The DNA for the CDR3 is TGTGCCAGCAGTGAACTGCTCATCGCGAACACCGGGGAGCTGTTTTTT.

Details on this clonotype: Being one base from a much bigger clone, this may be a read error. The J gene is TRBJ1-5, the V gene TRBV5-1, with D hard to call. Trimming removed 6 bases at V and 3 bases at J, with 16 bases between. The CDR3 covers 15 residues. In germline, CDR1 is SGHRS, CDR2 YFSETQ. Here the CDR3 DNA reads TGCGCCAGCACCCTGAATGGAGATAACAATCAGCCCCAGCATTTT. Its protein product is CASTLNGDNNQPQHF.